A single sample gave rise to the 18 T cell receptor beta chains below, sequenced in a study of T cell responses to AZD1222 COVID-19 vaccine. The method was immunoSEQ multiplex PCR; TCRdb's version includes in-frame clones alone and lacks a portion of them. In the table there are fewer than 150,000 clones, around 87% of which are singletons. The starting material was peripheral blood, obtained on day 0 of AZD1222 vaccination. The origin of the receptors is an adult in good health.

The count of this clone is one. The genes are TRBV3-1 (or the pseudogene TRBV3-2) and TRBJ1-2; TRBD1 might be the D (5 bases). CDR3 size: 16 residues. Germline assignment: CDR1 LGHDT and CDR2 YNNKEL (reference sequence). Trimming took 0 bases from V and 7 from J, leaving 18 bases between them. CDR3 nucleotide sequence: TGTGCCAGCAGCCAAGAAGGGTGGGGCAGGGTCAGTGGCTACACCTTC. Its protein is CASSQEGWGRVSGYTF.

This chain connects TRBV18 to TRBJ2-5; 9 positions agree with TRBD1. V shed 3 bases, J shed 1 base, and the junction held 6 bases outside the gene matches. Germline-derived CDR1 and CDR2 are KGHSH and LQKENI. The CDR3 contains 16 residues. CDR3 sequence (DNA): TGTGCCAGCTCACCGCCGGGACAGGGCCTCCAAGAGACCCAGTACTTC. Protein sequence: CASSPPGQGLQETQYF.

The chain has TRBV19 and TRBJ2-1; D is undetermined. This CDR3 is 13 amino acids long. Germline V gene data show CDR1 as LNHDA and CDR2 as SQIVND (reference sequence). Trimming took 6 bases from V and 4 from J, leaving 10 bases between them. The CDR3 DNA reads as TGTGCCAGTAGACTACGAGGATACAATGAGCAGTTCTTC. Translation: CASRLRGYNEQFF. Combining the CDR3 with reference TRBV19 and TRBJ2-1 gives the whole variable domain DGGITQSPKYLFRKEGQNVTLSCEQNLNHDAMYWYRQDPGQGLRLIYYSQIVNDFQKGDIAEGYSVSREKKESFPLTVTSAQKNPTAFYLCASRLRGYNEQFFGPGTRLTVL.

The V call is TRBV7-2, the J call TRBJ2-3, with 10 bases identical to TRBD2. Germline trimming cut 6 bases from V and 5 bases from J; bases unmatched to any gene: 8. CDR3 size: 15 residues. The V gene's germline CDR1 is SGHTA and CDR2 FQGNSA. The CDR3 loop is CASRSSGGAVDTQYF. The CDR3 nucleotides read TGTGCCAGCAGATCAAGCGGGGGGGCGGTAGATACGCAGTATTTT.

The chain uses TRBV27 and TRBJ2-1; TRBD2 matches at 11 bases. The CDR3 runs to 17 residues. The germline V gene has CDR1 MNHEY and CDR2 SMNVEV (reference sequence). V lost 3 bases, J lost 4 bases, and 8 bases stayed unmatched. CDR3 nucleotide sequence: TGTGCCAGCAGTTTTCGGACTAGCGGGCGGCCGTACAATGAGCAGTTCTTC. Encoded protein: CASSFRTSGRPYNEQFF.

This chain joins TRBV19 and TRBJ2-4, with D maybe TRBD1 (6 bases). The CDR3 contains 16 residues. Germline V lookup: CDR1 LNHDA, CDR2 SQIVND (reference sequence). V was clipped by 6 bases and J by 0 bases, with 15 bases between them. CDR3: CASSPLPGQAKNIQYF. In nucleotides, the CDR3 is TGTGCCAGTAGCCCTCTTCCGGGACAAGCCAAAAACATTCAGTACTTC.

The genes are TRBV11-2 and TRBJ2-7; 7 bases align to TRBD2. J gave up 2 bases and V 0 bases, and 10 bases lay outside the gene matches. The length of the CDR3 is 17 residues. CDR1 SGHAT and CDR2 FQNNGV come from the germline V gene. The CDR3 is CASSLELGTTIPYEQYF. The CDR3, as DNA: TGTGCCAGCAGCTTAGAACTAGGGACTACAATTCCCTACGAGCAGTACTTC.

This clone was observed a few times. This chain links TRBV7-8 with TRBJ1-4, with D perhaps TRBD1 (5 bases). V lost 6 bases, J lost 8 bases, and 13 bases lay in between. Germline CDR1 is SGHVS and CDR2 is FQNEAQ. This CDR3 is 13 amino acids long. CDR3 in amino acids: CASSSRVREKLFF. CDR3 in DNA: TGTGCCAGCAGTTCCAGGGTTCGGGAAAAACTGTTTTTT.

In this sample, this clone turned up a few times. The chain is built from TRBV10-1 and TRBJ1-2; D is undetermined. The V and J ends lost 3 bases and 2 bases respectively, with 7 bases between them. The CDR3 sequence is 13 residues long. CDR1 is WNHNN, CDR2 SYGVQD, per germline (reference sequence). The CDR3 region has the DNA TGCGCCAGCAGTGACTTCACCAACTATGGCTACACCTTC. This encodes CASSDFTNYGYTF.

DNA for the CDR3: TGTGCCACCAGCAGAGATACAGGGAAGATGCATTTT. This codes for CATSRDTGKMHF. The V and J genes are TRBV15 and TRBJ1-5; TRBD1 might be the D (6 bases). CDR3 length equals 12 residues. Trimming pared 0 bases from V and 15 bases from J, leaving 12 bases between. Germline V gene lookup returns CDR1 LNHNV and CDR2 YYDKDF (reference sequence). The variable domain in full, completed from reference TRBV15 and TRBJ1-5, reads DAMVIQNPRYQVTQFGKPVTLSCSQTLNHNVMYWYQQKSSQAPKLLFHYYDKDFNNEADTPDNFQSRRPNTSFCFLDIRSPGLGDTAMYLCATSRDTGKMHFGDGTRLSIL.

The genes are TRBV6-5 and TRBJ1-1; 7 bases match TRBD1. CDR3 size: 16 residues. Unmatched junction bases numbered 10, after V lost 3 bases and J lost 3 bases. Germline-derived CDR1 and CDR2 are MNHEY and SVGAGI. As DNA, the CDR3 is TGTGCCAGCAGTTATGATATTCAGGGGGGGGACACTGAAGCTTTCTTT. Translation: CASSYDIQGGDTEAFF.

This chain uses TRBV9 with TRBJ2-7; 14 positions match TRBD2. Germline-derived CDR1 and CDR2 are SGDLS and YYNGEE. The CDR3 totals 15 residues. Germline trimming cut 5 bases from V and 6 bases from J; bases unmatched to any gene: 7. CDR3 DNA sequence: TGTGCCAGCAGTCAAGGGACTAGCGGGGGATCCGAGCAGTACTTC. This translates into CASSQGTSGGSEQYF.

V gene TRBV4-2 combines with J gene TRBJ2-1; 11 nucleotides match TRBD2. Germline loops: CDR1 LGHNA, CDR2 YNFKEQ. J was trimmed by 12 bases and V by 0 bases; bases with no gene match: 10. This CDR3 is 16 amino acids long. The CDR3, as DNA: TGTGCCAGCAGCCAAGACCCCACCACTAGCGGGGGTAGGCAGTTCTTC. It is translated as CASSQDPTTSGGRQFF.

The chain couples TRBV18 to TRBJ2-2; unclear D gene. V gave up 6 bases and J gave up 0 bases, with 8 bases separating them. The CDR3 length is 14 residues. Germline V gives CDR1 KGHSH, CDR2 LQKENI. CDR3 in amino acids: CASSYGPNTGELFF. In nucleotides, the CDR3 is TGTGCCAGCTCTTACGGGCCGAACACCGGGGAGCTGTTTTTT.

This chain uses TRBV5-1 with TRBJ2-1, with TRBD2 matching over 11 bases. The CDR3 runs 16 residues. The V and J ends lost 3 bases and 4 bases, in that order; junction bases with no gene match: 6. Germline CDR1 reads SGHRS; CDR2 reads YFSETQ. CDR3 sequence reads: CASSSLTSGVYNEQFF. Written as DNA, the CDR3 is TGCGCCAGCAGCTCCCTGACTAGCGGGGTGTACAATGAGCAGTTCTTC.

This sequence joins TRBV6-5 and TRBJ2-1; TRBD1 matches 8 bases. Per germline, CDR1 MNHEY and CDR2 SVGAGI. The length of the CDR3 is 15 residues. With 5 bases clipped from V and 12 bases from J, the junction kept 15 bases outside the gene matches. The CDR3 DNA reads TGTGCCAGCAGTACCCTGAAGTGGACAGGGTTAGTGCAGTTCTTC. The encoded protein is CASSTLKWTGLVQFF.

The chain is built from TRBV19 and TRBJ2-7; a possible D gene is TRBD1 (6 bases). The germline CDR1 and CDR2 sequences are LNHDA and SQIVND (reference sequence). V was pared by 5 bases and J by 2 bases, with 16 bases between. The length of the CDR3 is 15 residues. The CDR3 loop is CASSSQGTATYEQYF. CDR3 sequence (DNA): TGTGCCAGTAGTTCACAGGGAACTGCTACCTACGAGCAGTACTTC.

CDR3 loop: CAISESERGYYEQYF. The CDR3 coding sequence is TGTGCCATCAGTGAGTCCGAGCGGGGTTACTACGAGCAGTACTTC. V is TRBV10-3 and J is TRBJ2-7; 7 bases match TRBD2. CDR3 size: 15 residues. CDR1 ENHRY and CDR2 SYGVKD come from the germline V gene. J gave up 3 bases and V 0 bases, and 5 bases lay outside the gene matches.